The source of this T cell receptor (beta chain) is a study of T cells expressing NK-cell markers. In the study overall: Sequenced donors, eight in total, included seven who were HCMV-seropositive and one who was seronegative.

For each CDR3 protein, TCRdb gives one entry from its re-call of the 5' RACE reads, without DNA. The sample's table shows roughly 430,000 distinct CDR3 sequences. Broader study findings: These clonotypes, the leaders elsewhere, also led the CD3+CD56-NKG2C+ fraction in four donors.

CDR1 and CDR2 from the germline V gene are SGHAT and FQNNGV. This CDR3 comprises 14 residues. Regarding this clonotype: Its antigen is as yet unknown.

Specimen: blood T cells: a sorted CD56 or NKG2C T cell subset, CD4+ or CD8+ T cells, or bulk PBMC T cells (not recorded which). J is TRBJ2-3 and V is TRBV11-2. This receptor was identified in a woman between 18 and 75 years old in good health. The CDR3 sequence is CASSLGAYTDTQYF.